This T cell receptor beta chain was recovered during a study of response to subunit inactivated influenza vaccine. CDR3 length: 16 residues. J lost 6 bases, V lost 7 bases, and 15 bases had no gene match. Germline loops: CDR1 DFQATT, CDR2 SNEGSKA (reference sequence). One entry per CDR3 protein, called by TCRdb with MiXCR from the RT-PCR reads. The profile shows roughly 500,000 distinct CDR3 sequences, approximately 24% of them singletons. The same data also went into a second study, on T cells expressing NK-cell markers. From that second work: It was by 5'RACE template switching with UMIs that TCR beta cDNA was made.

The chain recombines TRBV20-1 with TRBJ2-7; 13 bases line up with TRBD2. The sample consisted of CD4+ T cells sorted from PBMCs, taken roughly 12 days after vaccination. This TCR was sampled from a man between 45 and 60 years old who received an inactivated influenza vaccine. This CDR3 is CSETTGLAGTSSEQYF. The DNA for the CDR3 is TGCAGTGAAACCACGGGACTAGCGGGAACATCGTCCGAGCAGTACTTC.